Shown below are 5 T cell receptor beta chains from a single sample sequenced in a study of shared clonotypes between healthy human individuals. Method: immunoSEQ multiplex PCR; TCRdb's copy keeps in-frame clones and lacks some. The repertoire consists of around 700,000 clones, with over 65% occurring once and the leading ten covering roughly 1.7%. The sequenced sample consisted of memory CD4+ T cells sorted from blood. Described subset: CD45RA-negative fraction. All receptors derive from a woman in her thirties in good health.

This clone was seen once. The CDR3 loop is CASRGAGTNTGELFF. The CDR3 DNA reads as TGTGCCAGCAGGGGGGCCGGGACGAACACCGGGGAGCTGTTTTTT. This chain links TRBV9 with TRBJ2-2, with D tentatively TRBD1 (6 bases). Germline V gene lookup returns CDR1 SGDLS and CDR2 YYNGEE. CDR3 size: 15 residues. Trimming removed 5 bases at V and 0 bases at J, with 11 bases between.

The V call is TRBV6-5, the J call TRBJ2-1; D might be TRBD2 (5 bases). V lost 6 bases and J lost 10, with 16 bases in between. The CDR3 runs 13 residues. Looked up from germline, CDR1 is MNHEY and CDR2 is SVGAGI. The CDR3 bases are TGTGCCAGCAGGCTGGACTCCCGTGGAGAGCAGTTCTTC. Protein sequence: CASRLDSRGEQFF.

The count of this clone is one. The chain joins TRBV19 to TRBJ2-1; D remains ambiguous. There are 16 residues in the CDR3. V lost 8 bases, J lost 0 bases, and 17 bases lay in between. Looked up from germline, CDR1 is LNHDA and CDR2 is SQIVND (reference sequence). The DNA for the CDR3 is TGTGCCAGTTCTCCTATCAGGATGAGCTCCTACAATGAGCAGTTCTTC. Translating gives CASSPIRMSSYNEQFF.

The chain recombines TRBV10-3 with TRBJ1-5; the D gene is possibly TRBD1 (5 bases). Trimming left V 3 bases short and J 6 bases short, with 18 bases between. Germline assignment: CDR1 ENHRY and CDR2 SYGVKD. This CDR3 is built from 16 residues. The CDR3 nucleotides read TGTGCCATCAGTGAACCTAGAGGGGTGGCCCGTCAGCCCCAGCATTTT. Encoded protein: CAISEPRGVARQPQHF.

The chain combines TRBV5-1 with TRBJ2-3, with 7 positions matching TRBD2. V was pared by 4 bases and J by 0 bases, with 5 bases of the junction left unmatched. The CDR3 spans 15 residues. The V gene's germline CDR1 is SGHRS and CDR2 YFSETQ. CDR3 DNA: TGCGCCAGCAGCCCCGTGGGGGGGAGCACAGATACGCAGTATTTT. Translation: CASSPVGGSTDTQYF.